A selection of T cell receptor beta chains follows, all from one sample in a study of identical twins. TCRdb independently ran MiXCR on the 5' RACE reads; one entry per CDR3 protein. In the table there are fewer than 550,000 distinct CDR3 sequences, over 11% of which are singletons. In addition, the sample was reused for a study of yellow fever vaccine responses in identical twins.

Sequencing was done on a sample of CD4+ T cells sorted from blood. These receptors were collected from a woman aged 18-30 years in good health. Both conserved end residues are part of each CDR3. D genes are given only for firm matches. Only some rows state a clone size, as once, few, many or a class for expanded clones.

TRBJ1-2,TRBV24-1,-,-,TGTGCCACCAGTGAGAGGGGCGAAGATGGCTACACCTTC,CATSERGEDGYTF
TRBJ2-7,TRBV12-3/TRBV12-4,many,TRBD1,TGTGCCAGCAGGGATGACAGGGGGCTCTACGAGCAGTACTTC,CASRDDRGLYEQYF
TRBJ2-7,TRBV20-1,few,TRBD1,TGCAGTGCTAGGACAGGGGATGTGGGTGAGCAGTACTTC,CSARTGDVGEQYF
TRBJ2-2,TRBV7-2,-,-,TGTGCCAGCAGCTTAGGACAGGTCACCGGGGAGCTGTTTTTT,CASSLGQVTGELFF
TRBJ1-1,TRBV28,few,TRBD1,TGTGCCAGCAGCCCTACCGACAGGGGGAATTTTTTCTTT,CASSPTDRGNFFF
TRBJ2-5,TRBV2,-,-,TGTGCCAGCAGCCCGTCTCCGGGGAGGAGGGAGACCCAGTACTTC,CASSPSPGRRETQYF
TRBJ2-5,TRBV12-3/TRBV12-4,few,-,TGTGCCAGCACCTCCAAATCGGAGACCCAGTACTTC,CASTSKSETQYF
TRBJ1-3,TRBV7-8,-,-,TGTGCCAGCAGCCAGAATCCGAACTCTGGAAACACCATATATTTT,CASSQNPNSGNTIYF
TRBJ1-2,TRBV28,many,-,TGTGCCAGCAGTTCCCCAGGGGTTTATGGCTACACCTTC,CASSSPGVYGYTF
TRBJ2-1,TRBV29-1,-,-,TGCAGCGTTGACGGAGTCCATTCGAGCTCCTACAATGAGCAGTTCTTC,CSVDGVHSSSYNEQFF
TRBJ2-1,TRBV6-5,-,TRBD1,TGTGCCAGCAGTTACAGGGGGCCCTACAATGAGCAGTTCTTC,CASSYRGPYNEQFF
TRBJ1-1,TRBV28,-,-,TGTGCCAGCATGAGTATGGGTTTGCTCACTGAAGCTTTCTTT,CASMSMGLLTEAFF
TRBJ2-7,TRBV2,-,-,TGTGCCATCAGTTTACCGCCAAGTTTATTTTCGGACCCCTACGAGCAGTACTTC,CAISLPPSLFSDPYEQYF
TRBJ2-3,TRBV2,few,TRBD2,TGTGCCAGCAGAACTAGCGGGGGGCCCACAGATACGCAGTATTTT,CASRTSGGPTDTQYF
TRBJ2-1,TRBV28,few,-,TGTGCCAGCCGCGAGAGCTCCTACAATGAGCAGTTCTTC,CASRESSYNEQFF
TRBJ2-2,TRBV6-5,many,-,TGTGCCAGCAGTCGTACTGGGTGGGCCGGGGAGCTGTTTTTT,CASSRTGWAGELFF
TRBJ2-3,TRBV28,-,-,TGTGCCAGCAGTTGGGGGGTCGCGCAGTATTTT,CASSWGVAQYF
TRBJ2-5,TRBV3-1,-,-,TGTGCCAGCAGCCAAGGAGACAGGTCCGAGACCCAGTACTTC,CASSQGDRSETQYF
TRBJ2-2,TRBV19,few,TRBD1,TGTGCCAGTAGTCCCCGGGGGACAGGGAGCTCCGGGGAGCTGTTTTTT,CASSPRGTGSSGELFF
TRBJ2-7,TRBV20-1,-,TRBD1,TGCAGTGCTAGTGGAACAGGGGGCCGCGAGCAGTACTTC,CSASGTGGREQYF
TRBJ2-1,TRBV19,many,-,TGTGCCAGTAGTATAGGGAACAGTGAGCAGTTCTTC,CASSIGNSEQFF
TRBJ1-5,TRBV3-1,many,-,TGTGCCAGCAGCGCACGGGACGGCAATCAGCCCCAGCATTTT,CASSARDGNQPQHF
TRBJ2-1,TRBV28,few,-,TGTGCCAGCACGTCACACAATGAGCAGTTCTTC,CASTSHNEQFF
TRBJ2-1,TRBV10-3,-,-,TGTGCCATCCTCCGGAGTGGTGAGCAGTTCTTC,CAILRSGEQFF
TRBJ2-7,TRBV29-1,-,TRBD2,TGCAGCGTTCAGAGGGGAGGGTACGAGCAGTACTTC,CSVQRGGYEQYF
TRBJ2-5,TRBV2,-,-,TGTGCCAGCAGTGACGGTCAGGGAAAGACCCAGTACTTC,CASSDGQGKTQYF
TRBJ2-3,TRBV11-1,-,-,TGTGCCAGCAGCCCCCGAGGGGTGGGGGAATACAGCACAGATACGCAGTATTTT,CASSPRGVGEYSTDTQYF
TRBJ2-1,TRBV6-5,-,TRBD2,TGTGCCAGCAGTTACTTAAAGAGACTAGCGGGAGAGATCAATGAGCAGTTCTTC,CASSYLKRLAGEINEQFF
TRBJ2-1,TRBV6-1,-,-,TGTGCCAGCGCGGGGAGACTCTCTAATGAGCAGTTCTTC,CASAGRLSNEQFF
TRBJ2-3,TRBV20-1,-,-,TGCAGTGCCAACAAGGCCATCACAGATACGCAGTATTTT,CSANKAITDTQYF
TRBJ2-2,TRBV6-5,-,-,TGTGCCAGCAGTTACTCGCTAGCTAGTGGCACCGGGGAGCTGTTTTTT,CASSYSLASGTGELFF
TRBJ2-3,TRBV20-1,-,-,TGCAGTGTGGTAGAACCTAATCTAGATACGCAGTATTTT,CSVVEPNLDTQYF